This TCR beta chain came from a study of T cells in Graves' hyperthyroidism and ophthalmopathy. RNA transcripts were the template for amplifying TCR beta CDR3 regions. Using the HTBI primer set, a first-round RT-PCR was run on the TCR CDR3. MiXCR, applied by TCRdb to the multiplex PCR reads, yields one record per CDR3 protein. This sample carries approximately 600,000 distinct CDR3 sequences, less than 25% of them seen once, and the ten largest clones take approximately 30%. The source is a man aged 25 to 45 with Graves' ophthalmopathy. Material: blood.

CDR3 in amino acids: CASSYGGAFNSPLHF. The CDR3, as DNA: TGTGCCAGCAGTTACGGGGGGGCTTTTAATTCACCCCTCCACTTT. V is TRBV6-6 and J is TRBJ1-6; tentatively, D is TRBD1 (6 bases). V shed 2 bases and J shed 6 bases, with 11 bases lying between them. This CDR3 comprises 15 residues. The V gene's germline CDR1 is MNHNY and CDR2 SVGAGI (reference sequence).